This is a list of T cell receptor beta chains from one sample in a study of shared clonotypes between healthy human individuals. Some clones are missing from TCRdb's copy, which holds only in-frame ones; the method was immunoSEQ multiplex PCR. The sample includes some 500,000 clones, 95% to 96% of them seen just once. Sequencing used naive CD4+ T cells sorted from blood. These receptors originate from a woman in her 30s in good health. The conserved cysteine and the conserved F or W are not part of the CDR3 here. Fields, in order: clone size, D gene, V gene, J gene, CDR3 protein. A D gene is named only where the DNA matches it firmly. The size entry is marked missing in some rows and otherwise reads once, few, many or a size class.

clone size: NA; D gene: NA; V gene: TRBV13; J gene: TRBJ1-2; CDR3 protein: ASSFRVNYGYT
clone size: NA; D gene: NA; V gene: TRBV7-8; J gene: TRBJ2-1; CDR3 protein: ASSRGDSRDEQF
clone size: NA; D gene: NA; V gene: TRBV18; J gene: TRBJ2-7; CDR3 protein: ASSHVESSYEQY
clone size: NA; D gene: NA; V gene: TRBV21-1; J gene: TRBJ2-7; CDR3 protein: ASRDRGLTHKVQKSYEQY
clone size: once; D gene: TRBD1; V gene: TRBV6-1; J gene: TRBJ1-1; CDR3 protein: ASSSTGVTEAF
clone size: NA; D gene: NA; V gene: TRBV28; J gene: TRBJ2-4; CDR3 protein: ASSEIAKNIQY
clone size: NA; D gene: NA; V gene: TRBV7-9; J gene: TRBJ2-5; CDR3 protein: ASSLGSQETQY
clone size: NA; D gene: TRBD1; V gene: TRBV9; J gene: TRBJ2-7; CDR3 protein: ASSSRRQGYYEQY
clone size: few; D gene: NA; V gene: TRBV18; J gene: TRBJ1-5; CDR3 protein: ASSPSGDNQPQH
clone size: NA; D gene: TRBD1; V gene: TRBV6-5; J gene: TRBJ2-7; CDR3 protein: ASSPDRDRYEQY
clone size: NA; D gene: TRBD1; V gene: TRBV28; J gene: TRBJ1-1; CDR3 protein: ASRDTGGQGRTEAF
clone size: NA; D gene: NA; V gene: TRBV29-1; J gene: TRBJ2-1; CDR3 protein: SVAYNEQF
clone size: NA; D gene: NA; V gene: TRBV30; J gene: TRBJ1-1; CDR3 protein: AWIRGGNTEAF
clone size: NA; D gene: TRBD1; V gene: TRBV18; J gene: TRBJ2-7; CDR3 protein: ASSRDRGFDEQY
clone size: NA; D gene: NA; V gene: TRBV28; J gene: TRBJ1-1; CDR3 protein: ASSLDSLNTEAF